This T cell receptor (beta chain) was sequenced in a study of cytomegalovirus exposure and HLA in healthy donors. Study-wide results and caveats: For TCR beta chains, V- and J-gene trimming was later linked to a missense DCLRE1C variant. Reportedly, fewer N-insertions than the approximately 700-donor mean appeared in an Asian-associated ancestry cluster in a later analysis. Whilst most TCR sequences proved rare, a subset of public TCRs occurred across many donors.

13 Jbeta primers and 60 Vbeta primers were used for the PCR. Authors' analysis steps: Some 10 million shared chains were among the about 80 million unique TCR beta chains that a later analysis counted. This table comes from immunoSEQ multiplex PCR, and its TCRdb copy is limited to in-frame clones, with some not included. V and J calls and clone size are copied from that table; D and trimming were computed from the DNA. In the table there are over 200,000 clones, under 90% of which are singletons. As regards this clone: Its specificity is not known.

This CDR3 has 16 amino acids. From germline, CDR1 is SGHTA and CDR2 FQGNSA. Trimming removed 2 bases at V and 2 bases at J, with 13 bases between. The sample comprised PBMCs. V and J are TRBV7-2 and TRBJ1-5; perhaps TRBD1 as D (6 bases). The sequence was obtained from a human donor in good health. The CDR3 DNA reads TGTGCCAGCAGCTTATCCTTACAGGGTGGCAATCAGCCCCAGCATTTT. It is translated as CASSLSLQGGNQPQHF.